These 15 T cell receptor beta chains originate from one sample sequenced in a study of beta chain features in type 1 diabetes. Study results and limitations: Moderately but significantly shorter TCRB CDR3s were found in Type 1 diabetes patients in all four CD4+ subsets.

Expressed TCRB transcripts got sequenced, as all isolated RNA was reverse transcribed. The method was immunoSEQ multiplex PCR; TCRdb's version includes in-frame clones alone and lacks a portion of them. Of a few hundred thousand clones in the sample, approximately 12% are singletons; the top ten hold around 0.0099%. Their cognate antigens are unknown. The sequenced sample consisted of naive CD4+ T cells from blood. These receptors were taken from a woman in her late teens or twenties with type 1 diabetes.

This clone was picked up a small number of times. The rearrangement links TRBV7-2 to TRBJ2-5, with D perhaps matching TRBD1 (6 bases). The V gene's germline CDR1 is SGHTA and CDR2 FQGNSA. Trimming left V 4 bases short and J 4 bases short, with 10 bases between. The CDR3 has 13 amino acids. The CDR3 DNA sequence: TGTGCCAGCAGCTACAGGGTTGGAGAGACCCAGTACTTC. Protein: CASSYRVGETQYF. Looking up the rest from reference TRBV7-2 and TRBJ2-5 gives the full variable domain: GAGVSQSPSNKVTEKGKDVELRCDPISGHTALYWYRQSLGQGLEFLIYFQGNSAPDKSGLPSDRFSAERTGGSVSTLTIQRTQQEDSAVYLCASSYRVGETQYFGPGTRLLVL.

This clone was seen a few times. The chain links TRBV12-5 to TRBJ2-3, with D possibly matching TRBD1 (5 bases). Germline V CDR1 and CDR2: LGHNT, FRNRAP. This CDR3 has 14 residues. V gave up 2 bases and J gave up 4 bases, with 10 bases separating them. The chain's CDR3 is CASGLTPGSDTQYF. The CDR3 DNA sequence: TGTGCTAGTGGTTTGACCCCAGGGTCAGATACGCAGTATTTT.

The rearrangement links TRBV7-2 to TRBJ2-1, with D hard to call. The CDR3 runs 14 residues. Per the germline V gene, CDR1 is SGHTA and CDR2 is FQGNSA. V dropped 5 bases and J dropped 4 bases, with 12 bases sitting between them. The CDR3 coding sequence is TGTGCCAGCAGCGGGTGGCAGACATACAATGAGCAGTTCTTC. Residues: CASSGWQTYNEQFF.

V is TRBV29-1 and J is TRBJ1-1; a possible D gene is TRBD1 (5 bases). The CDR3 runs 13 residues. The germline V gene has CDR1 SQVTM and CDR2 ANQGSEA. V was cut by 4 bases and J by 2 bases, with 11 bases left in between. CDR3 DNA sequence: TGCAGCGTTGGTAGGACACTAAACACTGAAGCTTTCTTT. Translated, it gives CSVGRTLNTEAFF. The variable domain in full, completed from reference TRBV29-1 and TRBJ1-1, reads SAVISQKPSRDICQRGTSLTIQCQVDSQVTMMFWYRQQPGQSLTLIATANQGSEATYESGFVIDKFPISRPNLTFSTLTVSNMSPEDSSIYLCSVGRTLNTEAFFGQGTRLTVV.

V usage is TRBV27 and J usage is TRBJ2-2; 14 bases are a match to TRBD2. The V gene end was trimmed by 8 bases and the J gene end by 6 bases; junction bases not matched to a gene: 5. This CDR3 contains 15 residues. Germline V gene data show CDR1 as MNHEY and CDR2 as SMNVEV (reference sequence). The CDR3 reads CASRGLAGVSGELFF. The CDR3 DNA reads as TGTGCCAGCCGGGGACTAGCGGGAGTCTCCGGGGAGCTGTTTTTT.

The CDR3 nucleotides are TGCAGCGGGTGGGACAGGGAGGGAGGCTACACCTTC. It is translated as CSGWDREGGYTF. The rearrangement joins TRBV29-1 to TRBJ1-2, with 9 bases lining up with TRBD1. In germline, CDR1 is SQVTM, CDR2 ANQGSEA. The J segment lost 8 bases and the V segment lost 7 bases, leaving 8 bases of the junction unmatched. The CDR3 is made up of 12 amino acids.

The chain employs TRBV4-3 and TRBJ2-1, with D possibly TRBD2 on 5 matching bases. Trimming removed 3 bases at V and 12 bases at J, with 21 bases between. Germline CDR1 is LGHNA and CDR2 is YSLEER. This CDR3 has 15 amino acids. In DNA, the CDR3 is TGCGCCAGCAGCCACCGAGCGGACCCCCCCATGGTGCAGTTCTTC. Residues: CASSHRADPPMVQFF.

This chain uses TRBV9 with TRBJ2-1; TRBD2 matches at 7 bases. The germline V gene encodes CDR1 SGDLS and CDR2 YYNGEE. The CDR3 is 15 amino acids. The junction had 8 bases not matched to a gene; V was cut back by 4 bases and J by 4 bases. As DNA, the CDR3 is TGTGCCAGCAGCCTTCTAGCGGAATATTACAATGAGCAGTTCTTC. Protein sequence: CASSLLAEYYNEQFF.

This clone was observed a few times. The rearrangement joins TRBV29-1 to TRBJ1-5; D gene unclear. V was pared by 3 bases and J by 11 bases, with 20 bases between. Germline V lookup: CDR1 SQVTM, CDR2 ANQGSEA. CDR3 length: 14 residues. CDR3 loop: CSVEDHLAPGSQHF. In nucleotides, the CDR3 is TGCAGCGTTGAGGACCACCTAGCCCCGGGATCCCAGCATTTT.

In this sample, this clone turned up a few times. The chain couples TRBV9 to TRBJ2-7; 13 bases are a match to TRBD2. The V gene end was trimmed by 3 bases and the J gene end by 2 bases; junction bases not matched to a gene: 5. The CDR3 has 16 amino acids. The germline V gene has CDR1 SGDLS and CDR2 YYNGEE. The CDR3 DNA follows: TGTGCCAGCAGCGGGACTAGCGGGAGTGGGACCTACGAGCAGTACTTC. The encoded protein is CASSGTSGSGTYEQYF.

V and J are TRBV10-3 and TRBJ2-3; D perhaps matches TRBD1 (6 bases). Looked up from germline, CDR1 is ENHRY and CDR2 is SYGVKD. The CDR3 totals 12 residues. Trimming removed 6 bases at V and 9 bases at J, with 13 bases between. CDR3 nucleotide sequence: TGTGCCATCAGAGCAGGGGCGGTGACGCAGTATTTT. As protein: CAIRAGAVTQYF.

This clone came up a few times. The chain couples TRBV7-2 to TRBJ2-3; 10 nucleotides line up with TRBD2. The CDR3 extends over 15 amino acids. V lost 5 bases, J lost 4 bases, and 6 bases stayed unmatched. Looked up from germline, CDR1 is SGHTA and CDR2 is FQGNSA. The CDR3 loop is CASSASGGRSDTQYF. DNA for the CDR3: TGTGCCAGCAGCGCTAGCGGGGGAAGGTCAGATACGCAGTATTTT.

This rearrangement joins TRBV29-1 to TRBJ1-1; the D gene is possibly TRBD1 (5 bases). Germline V gene data show CDR1 as SQVTM and CDR2 as ANQGSEA. V lost 7 bases and J lost 0, with 9 bases in between. This CDR3 is built from 12 residues. The CDR3 region has the DNA TGCAGCGCACAGGCGATGAACACTGAAGCTTTCTTT. This gives the protein CSAQAMNTEAFF.

The V call is TRBV30, the J call TRBJ1-4, with D possibly being TRBD1 (5 bases). CDR3 length: 11 amino acids. Germline lookup yields CDR1 GTSNPN and CDR2 SVGIG (reference sequence). V gave up 0 bases and J gave up 10 bases, with 6 bases separating them. The chain's CDR3 is CAWSVTGKLFF. CDR3 nucleotide sequence: TGTGCCTGGAGTGTAACAGGAAAACTGTTTTTT. Combining the CDR3 with reference TRBV30 and TRBJ1-4 gives the whole variable domain SQTIHQWPATLVQPVGSPLSLECTVEGTSNPNLYWYRQAAGRGLQLLFYSVGIGQISSEVPQNLSASRPQDRQFILSSKKLLLSDSGFYLCAWSVTGKLFFGSGTQLSVL.

This chain links TRBV15 with TRBJ2-7, with 9 positions matching TRBD2. The J segment lost 3 bases and the V segment lost 0 bases, leaving 3 bases of the junction unmatched. The CDR3 loop spans 15 amino acids. Germline lookup yields CDR1 LNHNV and CDR2 YYDKDF (reference sequence). In DNA, the CDR3 is TGTGCCACCAGCAGAGATCTAGCGGGGTACTACGAGCAGTACTTC. As protein: CATSRDLAGYYEQYF.